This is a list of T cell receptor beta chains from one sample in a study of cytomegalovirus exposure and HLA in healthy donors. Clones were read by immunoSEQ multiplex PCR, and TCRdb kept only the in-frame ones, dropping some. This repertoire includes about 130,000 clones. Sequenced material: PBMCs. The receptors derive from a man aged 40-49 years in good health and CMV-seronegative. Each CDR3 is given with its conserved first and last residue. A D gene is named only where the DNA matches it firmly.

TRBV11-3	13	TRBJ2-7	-	CASSLTATYEQYF	TGTGCCAGCAGCTTAACTGCTACCTACGAGCAGTACTTC
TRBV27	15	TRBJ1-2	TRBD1	CASSDSHRGYYGYTF	TGTGCCAGCAGTGACAGCCACAGGGGATACTATGGCTACACCTTC
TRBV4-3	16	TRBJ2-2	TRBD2	CASKELAGVGTGELFF	TGCGCCAGCAAGGAGCTAGCGGGAGTCGGGACCGGGGAGCTGTTTTTT
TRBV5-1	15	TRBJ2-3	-	CASHPQRASTDTQYF	TGCGCCAGCCACCCCCAGCGGGCTAGCACAGATACGCAGTATTTT
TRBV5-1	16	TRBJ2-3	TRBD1	CASSLYKTGSTDTQYF	TGCGCCAGCAGCTTGTATAAGACAGGGAGCACAGATACGCAGTATTTT
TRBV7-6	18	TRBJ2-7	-	CASSLVPPGGSPSYEQYF	TGTGCCAGCAGCCTAGTACCTCCAGGAGGATCCCCCTCCTACGAGCAGTACTTC
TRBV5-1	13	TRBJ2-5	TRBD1	CASSSGGAETQYF	TGCGCCAGCAGCTCAGGGGGCGCGGAAACCCAGTACTTC
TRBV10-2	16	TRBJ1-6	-	CASSETPWTSHSPLHF	TGCGCCAGCAGTGAGACGCCATGGACATCCCACTCACCCCTCCACTTT
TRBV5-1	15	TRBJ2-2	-	CASSPLTGNTGELFF	TGCGCCAGCAGCCCCCTGACAGGGAACACCGGGGAGCTGTTTTTT
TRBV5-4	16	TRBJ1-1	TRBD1	CASSLDLTGLNTEAFF	TGTGCCAGCAGCTTGGACCTGACAGGGTTGAACACTGAAGCTTTCTTT
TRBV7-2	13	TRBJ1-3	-	CASSTVPGNTIYF	TGTGCCAGCAGCACGGTACCTGGAAACACCATATATTTT
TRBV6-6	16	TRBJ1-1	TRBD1	CASSFPEGAIRAEAFF	TGTGCCAGCAGTTTCCCCGAGGGGGCTATTAGGGCTGAAGCTTTCTTT
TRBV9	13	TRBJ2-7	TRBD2	CASSASGIYEQYF	TGTGCCAGCAGCGCTAGCGGGATCTACGAGCAGTACTTC
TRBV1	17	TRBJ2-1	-	CTSSQDGSRVESNEQFF	TGCACCAGCAGCCAAGATGGGTCCAGGGTGGAGTCCAATGAGCAGTTCTTC
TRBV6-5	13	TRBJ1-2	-	CASSQAGNYGYTF	TGTGCCAGCAGTCAGGCAGGGAACTATGGCTACACCTTC
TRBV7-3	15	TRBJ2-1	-	CASSQVVSSYNEQFF	TGTGCCAGCAGCCAGGTGGTTAGCTCCTACAATGAGCAGTTCTTC
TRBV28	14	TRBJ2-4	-	CASSLPQTKNIQYF	TGTGCCAGCAGTTTACCGCAGACCAAAAACATTCAGTACTTC
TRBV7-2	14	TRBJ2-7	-	CASSLVTTAYEQYF	TGTGCCAGCAGCTTAGTGACGACTGCCTACGAGCAGTACTTC
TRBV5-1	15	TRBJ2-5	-	CASSLDSRGWETQYF	TGCGCCAGCAGCTTGGACTCGCGGGGCTGGGAGACCCAGTACTTC
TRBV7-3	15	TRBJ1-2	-	CASSPDRGSNYGYTF	TGTGCCAGCAGCCCTGACCGGGGATCGAACTATGGCTACACCTTC
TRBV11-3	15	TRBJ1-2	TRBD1	CASSRVGQGVYGYTF	TGTGCCAGCAGCCGGGTGGGACAGGGAGTGTATGGCTACACCTTC
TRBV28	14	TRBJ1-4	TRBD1	CASSAGGEREKLFF	TGTGCCAGCAGCGCAGGGGGAGAGCGTGAAAAACTGTTTTTT
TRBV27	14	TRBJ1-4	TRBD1	CASRPQGVGEKLFF	TGTGCCAGCAGACCACAGGGGGTGGGTGAAAAACTGTTTTTT
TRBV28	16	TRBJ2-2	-	CASSLWGGPNTGELFF	TGTGCCAGCAGTTTATGGGGGGGGCCGAACACCGGGGAGCTGTTTTTT
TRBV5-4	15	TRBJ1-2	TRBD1	CASSLTGAMLGGYTF	TGTGCCAGCAGCCTTACAGGGGCGATGCTTGGTGGCTACACCTTC
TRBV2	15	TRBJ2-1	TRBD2	CASSVTSGRADEQFF	TGTGCCAGCAGTGTGACTAGCGGGAGGGCCGATGAGCAGTTCTTC
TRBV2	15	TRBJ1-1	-	CASSEQGQMNTEAFF	TGTGCCAGCAGTGAACAGGGGCAGATGAACACTGAAGCTTTCTTT
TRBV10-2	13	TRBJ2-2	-	CASTDTYTGELFF	TGCGCCAGCACGGACACTTACACCGGGGAGCTGTTTTTT
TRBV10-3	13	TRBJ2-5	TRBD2	CAISQAGEETQYF	TGTGCCATCAGTCAGGCGGGGGAAGAGACCCAGTACTTC
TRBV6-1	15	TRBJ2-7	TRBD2	CASSESGRAPYEQYF	TGTGCCAGCAGTGAAAGCGGGAGGGCCCCCTACGAGCAGTACTTC
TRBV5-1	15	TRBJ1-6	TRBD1	CASSLPGQGDSPLHF	TGCGCCAGCAGCTTACCTGGACAGGGTGATTCACCCCTCCACTTT
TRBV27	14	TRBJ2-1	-	CASSLGTPYNEQFF	TGTGCCAGCAGTTTAGGGACACCCTACAATGAGCAGTTCTTC